The 21 T cell receptor beta chains given below trace back to one sample, sequenced in a study of CD8+ T cells in alopecia areata. Extracted RNA was reverse transcribed into cDNA, the sequencing template. Some clones are missing from TCRdb's copy, which holds only in-frame ones; the method was immunoSEQ multiplex PCR. The sample carries 200,000 or so clones, approximately 53% recorded once. Material for sequencing was CD8+ T cells sorted from blood. Source of these receptors: a human donor in good health.

This clone was detected only a few times. J is TRBJ2-5 and V is TRBV7-9; perhaps TRBD1 as D (6 bases). Germline V gene sequence: CDR1 SEHNR, CDR2 FQNEAQ (reference sequence). Trimming removed 7 bases at V and 2 bases at J, with 11 bases between. CDR3 length equals 13 residues. The CDR3 region is CASTGQIQETQYF. The CDR3 DNA follows: TGTGCCAGCACAGGACAGATTCAAGAGACCCAGTACTTC.

This clone has only a few counts. The V gene is TRBV29-1, the J gene TRBJ1-1; D uncertain. The V gene's germline CDR1 is SQVTM and CDR2 ANQGSEA. CDR3 length: 12 amino acids. The V end was cut by 2 bases, the J end by 6 bases, with 10 bases between. CDR3: CSVESPAAEAFF. In nucleotides, the CDR3 is TGCAGCGTTGAATCCCCAGCCGCTGAAGCTTTCTTT.

The gene calls are TRBV29-1 and TRBJ2-5; 15 bases are a match to TRBD2. The V segment lost 6 bases and the J segment 4 bases; nucleotides outside the gene matches: 6. CDR1 is SQVTM, CDR2 ANQGSEA, per germline. The CDR3 extends over 15 amino acids. The CDR3 DNA sequence: TGCAGCGTAGGGACTAGCGGGGGGCTCCTAGAGACCCAGTACTTC. It encodes CSVGTSGGLLETQYF.

V gene TRBV5-6 combines with J gene TRBJ2-3, with 9 bases that match TRBD1. Trimming removed 1 base from V and 5 bases from J; junction bases left unmatched: 5. Per germline, CDR1 SGHDT and CDR2 YYEEEE. The CDR3 runs to 15 residues. The CDR3 reads CASSLPQGAIDTQYF. The CDR3, as DNA: TGTGCCAGCAGCTTGCCACAGGGGGCGATAGATACGCAGTATTTT.

The rearrangement links TRBV10-2 to TRBJ2-7; 10 bases agree with TRBD2. This CDR3 comprises 16 residues. Germline CDR1 reads WSHSY; CDR2 reads SAAADI. Trimming cost V 0 bases and J 5 bases; bases outside gene matches: 7. The CDR3 reads CASSESTASGGHEQYF. For the CDR3, the DNA is TGCGCCAGCAGTGAGTCGACGGCTAGCGGGGGCCACGAGCAGTACTTC.

This clone has just a few counts. The chain joins TRBV19 to TRBJ2-2; D is unresolved. Germline V gene data show CDR1 as LNHDA and CDR2 as SQIVND (reference sequence). The CDR3 sequence is 14 residues long. Trimming stripped 8 bases from V and 7 bases from J, with 17 bases between. CDR3 DNA sequence: TGTGCCAGTGCGCTAAGGCCCCTCAACGGGGAGCTGTTTTTT. As protein: CASALRPLNGELFF.

V is TRBV4-1 and J is TRBJ1-6, with D hard to call. Per germline, CDR1 MGHRA and CDR2 YSYEKL. Trimming shortened V by 0 bases and J by 9 bases, and 18 bases separated the two germline ends. CDR3 length: 17 amino acids. The CDR3 sequence is CASSQDGPGRAPSPLHF. The CDR3 coding sequence is TGCGCCAGCAGCCAAGATGGCCCGGGTAGGGCGCCTTCACCCCTCCACTTT.

The rearrangement uses TRBV7-9 and TRBJ1-1; D is uncertain. Per germline, CDR1 SEHNR and CDR2 FQNEAQ (reference sequence). Trimming shortened V by 5 bases and J by 7 bases, and 8 bases separated the two germline ends. The CDR3 has 11 residues. The CDR3 region has the DNA TGTGCCAGCAGCGGCACCGTTGAAGCTTTCTTT. Translating it yields CASSGTVEAFF. The whole variable domain, remainder taken from reference TRBV7-9 and TRBJ1-1, is DTGVSQNPRHKITKRGQNVTFRCDPISEHNRLYWYRQTLGQGPEFLTYFQNEAQLEKSRLLSDRFSAERPKGSFSTLEIQRTEQGDSAMYLCASSGTVEAFFGQGTRLTVV.

This chain uses TRBV27 with TRBJ1-1; D gene unclear. Germline CDR1 MNHEY, CDR2 SMNVEV (reference sequence). Trimming removed 3 bases from V and 3 bases from J, with 14 bases in between. The length of the CDR3 is 15 residues. CDR3 region: CASSFLDKEDTEAFF. The CDR3 coding sequence is TGTGCCAGCAGTTTTCTCGACAAGGAGGACACTGAAGCTTTCTTT.

The chain is built from TRBV7-2 and TRBJ2-5; 9 bases fit TRBD2. The germline V gene encodes CDR1 SGHTA and CDR2 FQGNSA. V shed 3 bases and J 1 base; nucleotides not matched to a gene: 3. The CDR3 totals 15 residues. The CDR3 loop reads CASSLGGGAQETQYF. CDR3 coding DNA: TGTGCCAGCAGCTTGGGCGGGGGGGCCCAAGAGACCCAGTACTTC.

The V and J genes are TRBV27 and TRBJ1-1; D is perhaps TRBD1 (5 bases). The V gene lost 4 bases and the J gene lost 7 bases, with 19 bases spanning the gap. The CDR3 has 15 residues. Germline V gene lookup returns CDR1 MNHEY and CDR2 SMNVEV (reference sequence). CDR3 amino acids: CASSSGLGVRGEAFF. CDR3 DNA sequence: TGTGCCAGCAGTTCCGGGCTAGGGGTTCGGGGTGAAGCTTTCTTT.

This clone was picked up a small number of times. This sequence joins TRBV27 and TRBJ2-1, with TRBD1 matching over 8 bases. The CDR3 spans 14 residues. The V and J ends lost 2 bases and 3 bases, in that order; junction bases with no gene match: 0. CDR1 and CDR2 (germline): MNHEY, SMNVEV (reference sequence). The CDR3 region is CASSLDRGYNEQFF. The CDR3 DNA reads as TGTGCCAGCAGTTTAGACAGGGGCTACAATGAGCAGTTCTTC.

This rearrangement joins TRBV5-5 to TRBJ1-2; 7 nucleotides align to TRBD1. Germline loops: CDR1 SGHKS, CDR2 YYEKEE (reference sequence). V lost 4 bases and J lost 5; bases outside the gene matches: 8. The CDR3 is 14 amino acids. Here the CDR3 DNA reads TGTGCCAGCAGCCAAGTAGGGGGCTGGTATGGCTACACCTTC. Its translation is CASSQVGGWYGYTF.

The rearrangement joins TRBV30 to TRBJ2-7; D is possibly TRBD2 (5 bases). This CDR3 is built from 14 residues. The germline gives CDR1 GTSNPN, CDR2 SVGIG (reference sequence). Trimming took 3 bases from V and 2 from J, leaving 14 bases between them. The CDR3 spells CAWSDGGATYEQYF. Here the CDR3 DNA reads TGTGCCTGGAGCGATGGAGGTGCGACCTACGAGCAGTACTTC. Full variable domain (rest looked up from reference TRBV30 and TRBJ2-7): SQTIHQWPATLVQPVGSPLSLECTVEGTSNPNLYWYRQAAGRGLQLLFYSVGIGQISSEVPQNLSASRPQDRQFILSSKKLLLSDSGFYLCAWSDGGATYEQYFGPGTRLTVT.

The CDR3: CASSGDTYSNTGELFF. The CDR3, as DNA: TGTGCCAGCAGTGGGGACACCTATTCCAACACCGGGGAGCTGTTTTTT. J is TRBJ2-2 and V is TRBV25-1, with a tentative D call TRBD1 (6 bases). This CDR3 is 16 amino acids long. The V and J ends lost 4 bases and 2 bases respectively, with 14 bases between them. Germline CDR1 MGHDK, CDR2 SYGVNS.

V and J are TRBV29-1 and TRBJ2-5, with D uncertain. Looked up from germline, CDR1 is SQVTM and CDR2 is ANQGSEA. The CDR3 has 13 amino acids. With 3 bases removed from V and 5 bases from J, the gap between germline ends came to 13 bases. CDR3 loop: CSVDNPTGETQYF. The CDR3 DNA reads TGCAGCGTTGATAATCCGACGGGCGAGACCCAGTACTTC.

This chain uses TRBV11-2 with TRBJ2-5; weak D call: TRBD1 (6 bases). Germline assignment: CDR1 SGHAT and CDR2 FQNNGV. This CDR3 has 15 amino acids. V lost 5 bases to trimming and J lost 3 bases, with 16 bases between them. This chain's CDR3 is CASSIGTSTEETQYF. The CDR3 DNA is TGTGCCAGCAGCATAGGGACAAGTACCGAAGAGACCCAGTACTTC.

This clone appeared a few times. V is TRBV21-1 and J is TRBJ1-2; whether TRBD1, the table's D call, matches the DNA was not checked. TRBV21-1 has pseudogene status. The CDR3 has 13 residues. The CDR3 spells CASSKGQDYGYTF. The CDR3 DNA reads TGTGCCAGCAGCAAAGGGCAAGACTATGGCTACACCTTC.

As regards this clone: Relative to the germline gene, one junction end is altered; a read error may explain this. The chain joins TRBV30 to TRBJ1-1; D is unresolved. The germline V gene encodes CDR1 GTSNPN and CDR2 SVGIG (reference sequence). This CDR3 has 13 amino acids. The CDR3: CAWSVTPLTAAFF. CDR3 sequence (DNA): TGTGCCTGGAGTGTAACTCCCTTGACTGCAGCTTTCTTT.

The rearrangement joins TRBV27 to TRBJ1-2; D is possibly TRBD1 (6 bases). Trimming took off 4 bases at V and 10 bases at J, with 10 bases between the two ends. There are 11 residues in the CDR3. The germline gives CDR1 MNHEY, CDR2 SMNVEV (reference sequence). The CDR3 region has the DNA TGTGCCAGCAGTTCCCAGGGGAACTACACCTTC. Amino acids: CASSSQGNYTF.

Only a few counts were recorded for this clone. V gene TRBV4-1 combines with J gene TRBJ2-7; D might be TRBD1 (5 bases). The CDR3 is 15 amino acids. In germline, CDR1 is MGHRA, CDR2 YSYEKL. Trimming removed 0 bases from V and 6 bases from J, with 15 bases in between. The CDR3, as DNA: TGCGCCAGCAGCCAAGAAGTGGGGCTGAGTGGCGAGCAGTACTTC. Residues: CASSQEVGLSGEQYF.